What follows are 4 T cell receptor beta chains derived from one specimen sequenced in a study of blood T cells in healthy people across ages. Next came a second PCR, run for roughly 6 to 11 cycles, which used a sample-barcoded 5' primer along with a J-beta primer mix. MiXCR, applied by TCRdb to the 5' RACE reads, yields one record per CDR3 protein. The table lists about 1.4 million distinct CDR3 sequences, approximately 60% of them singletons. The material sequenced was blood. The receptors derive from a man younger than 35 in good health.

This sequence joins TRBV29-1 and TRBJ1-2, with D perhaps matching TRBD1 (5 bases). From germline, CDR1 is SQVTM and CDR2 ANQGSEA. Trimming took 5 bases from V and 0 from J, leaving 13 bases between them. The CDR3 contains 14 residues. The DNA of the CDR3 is TGCAGCGTTAACGGGGCAGTTACTAACTATGGCTACACCTTC. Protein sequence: CSVNGAVTNYGYTF.

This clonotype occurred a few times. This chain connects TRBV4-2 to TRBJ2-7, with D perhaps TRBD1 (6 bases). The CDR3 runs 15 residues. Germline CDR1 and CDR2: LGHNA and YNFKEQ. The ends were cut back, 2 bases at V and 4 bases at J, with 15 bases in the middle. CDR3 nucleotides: TGTGCCAGCAGCCAACTAACAGGGATCGGGTACGAGCAGTACTTC. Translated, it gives CASSQLTGIGYEQYF.

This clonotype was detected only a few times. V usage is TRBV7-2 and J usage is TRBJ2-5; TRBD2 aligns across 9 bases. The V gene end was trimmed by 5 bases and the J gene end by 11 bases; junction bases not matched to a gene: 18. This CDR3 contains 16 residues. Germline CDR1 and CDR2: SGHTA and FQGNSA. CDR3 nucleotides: TGTGCCAGCAGCGTCAATAGCGGGGGAGAAGCGAATGAGCAGTACTTC. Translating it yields CASSVNSGGEANEQYF.

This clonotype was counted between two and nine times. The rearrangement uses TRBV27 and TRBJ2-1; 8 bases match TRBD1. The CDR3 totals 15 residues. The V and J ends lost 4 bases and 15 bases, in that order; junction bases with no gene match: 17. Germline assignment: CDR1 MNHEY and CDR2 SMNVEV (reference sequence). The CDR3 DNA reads TGTGCCAGCAGTTCCTCCGGGACAGGCAATCGTGAGGTGTTCTTC. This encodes CASSSSGTGNREVFF.